The 11 T cell receptor beta chains in this list originate from one sample, sequenced in a study of cytomegalovirus exposure and HLA in healthy donors. This table comes from immunoSEQ multiplex PCR, and its TCRdb copy is limited to in-frame clones, with some not included. Of over 150,000 clones in the sample, around 83% were seen once. The sequencing sample was made of PBMCs. Receptor source: a woman aged 25 to 39 in good health and CMV-seropositive.

The chain recombines TRBV15 with TRBJ2-2; 9 bases fit TRBD1. CDR1 is LNHNV, CDR2 YYDKDF, per germline (reference sequence). This CDR3 is 14 amino acids long. V dropped 3 bases and J dropped 7; count of bases not matched to a gene: 3. For the CDR3, the DNA is TGTGCCACCAGCAGGGGACAGGGCGGCGGGGAGCTGTTTTTT. It codes for CATSRGQGGGELFF.

The chain couples TRBV4-2 to TRBJ2-1; TRBD2 aligns across 8 bases. The CDR3 consists of 16 residues. CDR1 is LGHNA and CDR2 is YNFKEQ in the germline V gene. V shed 4 bases and J 5 bases; nucleotides not matched to a gene: 10. The CDR3 protein is CASSPYPGLENNEQFF. CDR3 bases: TGTGCCAGCAGCCCTTACCCGGGACTAGAGAACAATGAGCAGTTCTTC.

The genes are TRBV5-1 and TRBJ2-7, with 14 bases aligning to TRBD2. CDR3 size: 13 residues. Germline V gene sequence: CDR1 SGHRS, CDR2 YFSETQ. V was pared by 4 bases and J by 6 bases, with 0 bases of the junction left unmatched. CDR3 coding DNA: TGCGCCAGCAGCGGACTAGCGGGAGGCGAGCAGTACTTC. Amino acid sequence: CASSGLAGGEQYF.

The chain recombines TRBV30 with TRBJ2-5; possibly TRBD1 for D (5 bases). The CDR3 sequence is 13 residues long. CDR1 is GTSNPN, CDR2 SVGIG, per germline (reference sequence). V dropped 0 bases and J dropped 5 bases, with 10 bases sitting between them. CDR3 nucleotide sequence: TGTGCCTGGAGTGTAGGGGTCGGGGAGACCCAGTACTTC. Translation: CAWSVGVGETQYF.

The genes are TRBV6-5 and TRBJ1-1, with D unclear. The V and J ends lost 2 bases and 3 bases respectively, with 7 bases between them. The CDR3 spans 13 residues. Germline CDR1 is MNHEY and CDR2 is SVGAGI. Written as DNA, the CDR3 is TGTGCCAGCAGTTACAGACGGGACACTGAAGCTTTCTTT. This gives the protein CASSYRRDTEAFF.

This rearrangement joins TRBV6-1 to TRBJ1-2; no firm D call. V was shortened by 0 bases and J by 4 bases, with 6 bases between the two germline ends. The length of the CDR3 is 13 residues. Germline CDR1 and CDR2: MNHNS and SASEGT. DNA of the CDR3: TGTGCCAGCAGTGAAGCGTCTAGCTATGGCTACACCTTC. Translated: CASSEASSYGYTF.

The rearrangement links TRBV19 to TRBJ1-2, with TRBD1 matching over 12 bases. The V gene's germline CDR1 is LNHDA and CDR2 SQIVND (reference sequence). J was trimmed by 4 bases and V by 4 bases; bases with no gene match: 7. The CDR3 is 16 amino acids. The CDR3 sequence is CASSNGGTGGAYGYTF. As DNA, the CDR3 is TGTGCCAGTAGTAACGGAGGGACAGGGGGCGCCTATGGCTACACCTTC. The entire variable domain, with the rest obtained from reference TRBV19 and TRBJ1-2, is as follows: DGGITQSPKYLFRKEGQNVTLSCEQNLNHDAMYWYRQDPGQGLRLIYYSQIVNDFQKGDIAEGYSVSREKKESFPLTVTSAQKNPTAFYLCASSNGGTGGAYGYTFGSGTRLTVV.

The J gene is TRBJ2-7, the V gene TRBV6-1; D unclear. V lost 8 bases and J 3 bases, leaving 5 bases between the germline ends. The germline CDR1 and CDR2 sequences are MNHNS and SASEGT. The CDR3 is 10 residues long. The CDR3 DNA is TGTGCCAGCGAGAACTACGAGCAGTACTTC. Translation: CASENYEQYF.

This clone was detected only once. The rearrangement uses TRBV6-1 and TRBJ1-1; D remains ambiguous. The ends were cut back, 2 bases at V and 10 bases at J, with 8 bases in the middle. The CDR3 length is 11 residues. Germline V gives CDR1 MNHNS, CDR2 SASEGT. CDR3 in DNA: TGTGCCAGCAGTGAATCGGGTTCAGCTTTCTTT. Translating it yields CASSESGSAFF.

The chain is built from TRBV5-4 and TRBJ1-2; 9 bases are a match to TRBD1. V gave up 4 bases and J gave up 4 bases; unmatched junction bases: 8. The CDR3 totals 15 residues. Germline V CDR1 and CDR2: SGHNT, YYREEE (reference sequence). CDR3: CASSAPDRGSYGYTF. CDR3 DNA: TGTGCCAGCAGCGCACCGGACAGGGGCTCCTATGGCTACACCTTC.

In its sample, this clone was seen once. The genes are TRBV4-1 and TRBJ2-7; 7 nucleotides match TRBD1. Germline CDR1 and CDR2: MGHRA and YSYEKL. The CDR3 covers 14 residues. Trimming at V came to 4 bases and at J to 6 bases, leaving 9 bases not matched to a gene. CDR3 sequence reads: CASSRQTGSGEQYF. CDR3 coding DNA: TGCGCCAGCAGCCGTCAGACAGGGTCCGGCGAGCAGTACTTC.